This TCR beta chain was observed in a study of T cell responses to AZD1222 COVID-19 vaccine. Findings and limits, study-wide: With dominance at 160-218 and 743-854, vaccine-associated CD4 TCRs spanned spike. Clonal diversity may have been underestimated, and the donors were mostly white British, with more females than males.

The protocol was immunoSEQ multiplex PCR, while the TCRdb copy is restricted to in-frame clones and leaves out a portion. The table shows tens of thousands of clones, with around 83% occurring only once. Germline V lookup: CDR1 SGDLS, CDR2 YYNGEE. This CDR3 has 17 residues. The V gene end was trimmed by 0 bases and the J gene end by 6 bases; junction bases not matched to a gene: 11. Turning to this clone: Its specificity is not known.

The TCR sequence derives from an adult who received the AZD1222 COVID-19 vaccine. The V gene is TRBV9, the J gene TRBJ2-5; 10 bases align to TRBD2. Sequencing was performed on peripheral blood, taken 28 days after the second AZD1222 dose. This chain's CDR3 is CASSVGASGGGIKTQYF. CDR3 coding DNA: TGTGCCAGCAGCGTAGGTGCTAGCGGGGGAGGAATAAAGACCCAGTACTTC.